Listed below are T cell receptor beta chains from one sample, sequenced in a study of CD8+ T cells in alopecia areata. Some clones are missing from TCRdb's copy, which holds only in-frame ones; the method was immunoSEQ multiplex PCR. The repertoire consists of 95,000 to 120,000 clones, with over 55% occurring once and the leading ten covering around a quarter. The specimen was NKG2D-low CD8+ T cells sorted from blood. These receptors were taken from a human donor with alopecia areata. Both conserved end residues are part of each CDR3. D genes are given only for firm matches. Expanded clones are given a class, and other clones once, few, many or no size at all.

V	size	J	D	CDR3
TRBV28	once	TRBJ2-1	TRBD1	CASSYRGSYNEQFF
TRBV27	.	TRBJ1-5	TRBD1	CASSPGTGGHQPQHF
TRBV28	.	TRBJ1-2	.	CASSLTDNEIVRYGYTF
TRBV12-5	.	TRBJ2-5	.	CASGLVPDGFQETQYF
TRBV28	.	TRBJ2-1	.	CASSQIWRDQLSADNEQFF
TRBV2	few	TRBJ2-6	TRBD1	CASWTGKLGNVLTF
TRBV5-1	few	TRBJ2-1	.	CASSSVWFRYNEQFF
TRBV7-9	once	TRBJ2-7	.	CASSPPAGLVYEQYF
TRBV28	few	TRBJ2-1	TRBD1	CASSFGTGINNEQFF
TRBV7-9	.	TRBJ1-1	.	CASSLPDPEAFF
TRBV5-1	.	TRBJ1-1	.	CASSLLGTEAFF
TRBV7-9	.	TRBJ2-1	.	CASSTRTPYNEQFF
TRBV7-8	.	TRBJ2-1	.	CAVGESNEQFF